One and the same sample provided the 10 T cell receptor beta chains below, sequenced in a study of PD-1 blockade in classical Hodgkin lymphoma. Time point: cycle 4 day 1 (C4D1), after five to seven weeks of nivolumab. Relapse was seen in all patients after autologous stem cell transplantation, and brentuximab vedotin exposure was variable. TCRdb's table, derived via immunoSEQ multiplex PCR, lists solely in-frame clones and lacks some. The table shows about 17,000 clones, with approximately 62% occurring only once. Sequencing used peripheral blood mononuclear cells (PBMCs), obtained before the fourth cycle of nivolumab. The receptors stem from a human donor with classical Hodgkin lymphoma.

In this sample, this clone turned up once. This chain connects TRBV27 to TRBJ2-7; TRBD2 agrees at 13 bases. CDR3 length: 16 residues. V was clipped by 6 bases and J by 6 bases; unmatched bases: 11. Germline loops: CDR1 MNHEY, CDR2 SMNVEV (reference sequence). This CDR3 is CASSQGLAGFLGEQYF. The DNA of the CDR3 is TGTGCCAGCAGCCAGGGACTAGCGGGATTCCTGGGCGAGCAGTACTTC.

The chain has TRBV10-1 and TRBJ2-1; possibly TRBD1 for D (6 bases). The V end lost 6 bases, the J end lost 8 bases, and 14 bases lay between the germline ends. Per the germline V gene, CDR1 is WNHNN and CDR2 is SYGVQD (reference sequence). The length of the CDR3 is 13 residues. CDR3 amino acids: CASRRTASDEQFF. The CDR3 region has the DNA TGCGCCAGCAGAAGGACAGCCTCGGATGAGCAGTTCTTC.

V gene TRBV11-2 combines with J gene TRBJ2-6; 8 bases line up with TRBD2. Germline CDR1 reads SGHAT; CDR2 reads FQNNGV. The V and J ends lost 1 base and 4 bases, in that order; junction bases with no gene match: 6. The CDR3 has 17 amino acids. CDR3 in DNA: TGTGCCAGCAGCTTAGTGGCGGGAGGATCCGGGGCCAACGTCCTGACTTTC. It translates to CASSLVAGGSGANVLTF.

The rearrangement uses TRBV15 and TRBJ1-5; D not certain. V gave up 3 bases and J gave up 4 bases, with 7 bases separating them. CDR1 and CDR2 from the germline V gene are LNHNV and YYDKDF (reference sequence). There are 13 residues in the CDR3. The CDR3 loop reads CATSRDVNQPQHF. The CDR3 nucleotides read TGTGCCACCAGCAGGGACGTGAATCAGCCCCAGCATTTT.

V usage is TRBV19 and J usage is TRBJ2-3; 7 bases are a match to TRBD2. The CDR3 runs to 14 residues. Looked up from germline, CDR1 is LNHDA and CDR2 is SQIVND (reference sequence). Trimming cost V 5 bases and J 1 base; bases outside gene matches: 3. In DNA form, the CDR3 reads TGTGCCAGTAGTTTTGCGGGAGGCACAGATACGCAGTATTTT. It codes for CASSFAGGTDTQYF. Filled out from reference TRBV19 and TRBJ2-3, the complete variable domain reads DGGITQSPKYLFRKEGQNVTLSCEQNLNHDAMYWYRQDPGQGLRLIYYSQIVNDFQKGDIAEGYSVSREKKESFPLTVTSAQKNPTAFYLCASSFAGGTDTQYFGPGTRLTVL.

J is TRBJ1-1 and V is TRBV6-5; D gene unclear. The ends were cut back, 2 bases at V and 0 bases at J, with 4 bases in the middle. Germline V gene sequence: CDR1 MNHEY, CDR2 SVGAGI. The length of the CDR3 is 13 residues. The CDR3 DNA sequence: TGTGCCAGCAGTTACGACGTGAACACTGAAGCTTTCTTT. Protein product: CASSYDVNTEAFF.

This chain connects TRBV6-4 to TRBJ2-6; 7 nucleotides align to TRBD2. V lost 0 bases to trimming and J lost 2 bases; unmatched junction nucleotides: 1. Germline loops: CDR1 MRHNA, CDR2 SNTAGT. CDR3 length: 16 residues. The CDR3 reads CASSDSGGAGANVLTF. CDR3 coding DNA: TGTGCCAGCAGTGACTCGGGAGGGGCTGGGGCCAACGTCCTGACTTTC.

This chain joins TRBV7-2 and TRBJ2-7, with 7 bases that match TRBD1. The V and J ends lost 5 bases and 5 bases, in that order; junction bases with no gene match: 9. The germline gives CDR1 SGHTA, CDR2 FQGNSA. The CDR3 is made up of 14 amino acids. The CDR3 DNA sequence: TGTGCCAGCAGCCCGGCGCAGGGGGACCACGAGCAGTACTTC. Protein product: CASSPAQGDHEQYF.

The chain has TRBV6-5 and TRBJ1-6, with D possibly matching TRBD1 (5 bases). Trimming left V 5 bases short and J 6 bases short, with 11 bases between. The CDR3 loop spans 14 amino acids. The germline gives CDR1 MNHEY, CDR2 SVGAGI. Here the CDR3 DNA reads TGTGCCAGCAGTCGAGCAGGGCGTAATTCACCCCTCCACTTT. Protein product: CASSRAGRNSPLHF.

The gene calls are TRBV7-2 and TRBJ1-1, with 8 bases aligning to TRBD1. In germline, CDR1 is SGHTA, CDR2 FQGNSA. The CDR3 loop spans 13 amino acids. V was clipped by 5 bases and J by 4 bases; unmatched bases: 3. CDR3 sequence reads: CASSLGQGTEAFF. As DNA, the CDR3 is TGTGCCAGCAGCCTCGGACAGGGCACTGAAGCTTTCTTT.